The rows below give T cell receptor beta chains drawn from one sample of a study of identical twins. Via MiXCR, TCRdb re-called the 5' RACE reads, giving one row per CDR3 protein. This sample has roughly 1,500,000 distinct CDR3 sequences, with roughly a third found just once. The specimen sequenced was cord blood. Source of these receptors: a newborn girl in good health. The CDR3 runs from the conserved cysteine through the conserved F or W. D genes are given only for firm matches. For some rows the clone size is stated as once, few or many, or as a class when expanded; others skip it.

J: TRBJ2-7; D: .; length: 14; size: .; V: TRBV21-1; CDR3: CASSNGDNSYEQYF; DNA: TGTGCCAGCAGCAACGGGGACAACTCCTACGAGCAGTACTTC
J: TRBJ1-5; D: .; length: 13; size: few; V: TRBV6-6; CDR3: CASSSYSGQPQHF; DNA: TGTGCCAGCAGTTCATACTCAGGTCAGCCCCAGCATTTT
J: TRBJ1-4; D: .; length: 13; size: few; V: TRBV27; CDR3: CASSPLANEKLFF; DNA: TGTGCCAGCAGCCCCCTGGCTAATGAAAAACTGTTTTTT
J: TRBJ2-1; D: .; length: 13; size: many; V: TRBV5-6; CDR3: CASSLRLGGEQFF; DNA: TGTGCCAGCAGCTTGAGACTAGGGGGTGAGCAGTTCTTC
J: TRBJ2-7; D: .; length: 15; size: .; V: TRBV6-6; CDR3: CASSYSRDGSYEQYF; DNA: TGTGCCAGCAGTTACTCGAGAGACGGTTCCTACGAGCAGTACTTC
J: TRBJ2-3; D: .; length: 15; size: .; V: TRBV18; CDR3: CASSPVPGATDTQYF; DNA: TGTGCCAGCTCACCAGTGCCGGGAGCCACAGATACGCAGTATTTT
J: TRBJ2-2; D: TRBD1; length: 20; size: .; V: TRBV9; CDR3: CASSASVVARGQGNSGELFF; DNA: TGTGCCAGCAGCGCGTCAGTAGTGGCGCGGGGACAGGGGAACTCCGGGGAGCTGTTTTTT
J: TRBJ1-4; D: TRBD1; length: 16; size: .; V: TRBV7-9; CDR3: CASSRDRGRTNEKLFF; DNA: TGTGCCAGCAGCCGGGACAGGGGGCGTACGAATGAAAAACTGTTTTTT
J: TRBJ2-5; D: .; length: 13; size: .; V: TRBV4-1; CDR3: CASSQGRPGTRYF; DNA: TGCGCCAGCAGCCAAGGTAGACCCGGAACCAGGTACTTC
J: TRBJ2-1; D: .; length: 16; size: .; V: TRBV7-2; CDR3: CASSLRALLDYNEQFF; DNA: TGTGCCAGCAGCTTAAGGGCCCTTTTAGACTACAATGAGCAGTTCTTC
J: TRBJ2-1; D: .; length: 14; size: .; V: TRBV24-1; CDR3: CATARGLGYNEQFF; DNA: TGTGCCACCGCCCGGGGACTGGGGTACAATGAGCAGTTCTTC
J: TRBJ2-1; D: TRBD2; length: 18; size: .; V: TRBV20-1; CDR3: CSASTPWTSGGHYNEHFF; DNA: TGCAGTGCTAGTACCCCCTGGACTAGCGGGGGGCACTACAATGAGCATTTCTTC
J: TRBJ1-1; D: .; length: 14; size: few; V: TRBV6-5; CDR3: CASSYAGMNTEAFF; DNA: TGTGCCAGCAGTTACGCAGGGATGAACACTGAAGCTTTCTTT
J: TRBJ1-2; D: TRBD1; length: 14; size: few; V: TRBV29-1; CDR3: CSARPTGRGYGYTF; DNA: TGCAGCGCCCGCCCGACAGGGAGAGGCTATGGCTACACCTTC
J: TRBJ2-7; D: .; length: 15; size: few; V: TRBV28; CDR3: CASSFNFRSNYEQYF; DNA: TGTGCCAGCAGTTTTAATTTCCGGAGTAACTACGAGCAGTACTTC
J: TRBJ1-6; D: .; length: 12; size: .; V: TRBV28; CDR3: CASKVTNSPPHF; DNA: TGCGCCAGCAAAGTCACCAATTCACCCCCCCACTTT
J: TRBJ1-2; D: .; length: 14; size: few; V: TRBV3-1; CDR3: CASSQGGSPYGYTF; DNA: TGTGCCAGCAGCCAAGGGGGCAGTCCTTATGGCTACACCTTC
J: TRBJ2-3; D: .; length: 14; size: few; V: TRBV20-1; CDR3: CSARGGVRTDTQYF; DNA: TGCAGTGCTAGGGGCGGGGTACGCACAGATACGCAGTATTTT
J: TRBJ2-5; D: .; length: 17; size: .; V: TRBV4-2; CDR3: CASSQDSWARAQETQYF; DNA: TGTGCCAGCAGCCAAGATTCGTGGGCTCGAGCCCAAGAGACCCAGTACTTC
J: TRBJ2-4; D: TRBD2; length: 15; size: few; V: TRBV10-2; CDR3: CASSYATSGKNIQYF; DNA: TGCGCCAGCAGCTACGCGACTAGCGGGAAAAACATTCAGTACTTC
J: TRBJ2-3; D: .; length: 20; size: .; V: TRBV12-3/TRBV12-4; CDR3: CASSLWGFWRDPSSTDTQYF; DNA: TGTGCCAGCAGTTTATGGGGATTTTGGAGGGACCCCTCTAGCACAGATACGCAGTATTTT
J: TRBJ2-1; D: .; length: 16; size: .; V: TRBV7-2; CDR3: CASSLTGFSSYNEQFF; DNA: TGTGCCAGCTCTTTGACCGGGTTCAGCTCCTACAATGAGCAGTTCTTC
J: TRBJ2-1; D: .; length: 13; size: .; V: TRBV14; CDR3: CASSTGPGDEQFF; DNA: TGTGCCAGCAGCACTGGTCCCGGGGATGAGCAGTTCTTC
J: TRBJ1-1; D: .; length: 15; size: few; V: TRBV7-9; CDR3: CASSLDRAVRTEAFF; DNA: TGTGCCAGCAGCTTAGACAGGGCGGTGAGGACTGAAGCTTTCTTT
J: TRBJ2-1; D: TRBD2; length: 17; size: few; V: TRBV2; CDR3: CAIWGGGFRGVYNEQFF; DNA: TGTGCCATATGGGGGGGTGGTTTCCGGGGGGTCTACAATGAGCAGTTCTTC
J: TRBJ1-5; D: .; length: 17; size: .; V: TRBV12-3/TRBV12-4; CDR3: CASSLRPGAYSNQPQHF; DNA: TGTGCCAGCAGTTTACGGCCAGGGGCCTATAGCAATCAGCCCCAGCATTTT
J: TRBJ2-7; D: .; length: 14; size: .; V: TRBV7-9; CDR3: CASSPGSTSYEQYF; DNA: TGTGCCAGCAGCCCTGGGTCGACCTCCTACGAGCAGTACTTC
J: TRBJ1-5; D: TRBD1; length: 13; size: .; V: TRBV29-1; CDR3: CSVAQGAGQPQHF; DNA: TGCAGCGTTGCGCAGGGGGCGGGTCAGCCCCAGCATTTT
J: TRBJ1-2; D: .; length: 15; size: few; V: TRBV2; CDR3: CASSGTGPFNYGYTF; DNA: TGTGCCAGCAGTGGTACAGGACCTTTTAACTATGGCTACACCTTC
J: TRBJ1-1; D: .; length: 13; size: few; V: TRBV20-1; CDR3: CSAGAPLNTEAFF; DNA: TGCAGTGCCGGGGCCCCTTTGAACACTGAAGCTTTCTTT
J: TRBJ2-2; D: .; length: 17; size: few; V: TRBV3-1; CDR3: CASSQDAGFANTGELFF; DNA: TGTGCCAGCAGCCAAGATGCAGGATTCGCGAACACCGGGGAGCTGTTTTTT
J: TRBJ2-2; D: TRBD2; length: 14; size: few; V: TRBV20-1; CDR3: CSARERGVGGELFF; DNA: TGCAGTGCTAGAGAGCGGGGGGTAGGCGGGGAGCTGTTTTTT
J: TRBJ2-6; D: .; length: 16; size: .; V: TRBV6-1; CDR3: CASSPSQFSGANVLTF; DNA: TGTGCCAGCAGTCCCAGCCAATTCTCTGGGGCCAACGTCCTGACTTTC
J: TRBJ1-5; D: .; length: 15; size: .; V: TRBV28; CDR3: CASSLARAGGQPQHF; DNA: TGTGCCAGCAGTTTAGCACGGGCGGGTGGTCAGCCCCAGCATTTT
J: TRBJ2-2; D: .; length: 15; size: .; V: TRBV5-1; CDR3: CASSLWRENTGELFF; DNA: TGCGCCAGCAGCTTGTGGCGGGAGAACACCGGGGAGCTGTTTTTT